These 8 T cell receptor beta chains were all obtained from the same sample, sequenced in a study of shared T cell receptors in the human thymus. Assay: immunoSEQ multiplex PCR; the TCRdb copy retains only in-frame clones and omits some. Of hundreds of thousands of clones listed, 80% to 90% are singletons. This sample was also put to use in a study of human thymus T cells.

The sequenced sample was thymocytes. The receptors were gathered from a girl under three years old with a congenital heart defect.

This chain links TRBV6-9 with TRBJ2-1; D is unresolved. Per the germline V gene, CDR1 is MNHGY and CDR2 is SVAAGI. The CDR3 spans 18 residues. Trimming cost V 2 bases and J 1 base, with 18 bases left between them. The CDR3: CASSYAIYHLISYNEQFF. DNA of the CDR3: TGTGCCAGCAGTTATGCAATCTACCATCTCATTTCCTACAATGAGCAGTTCTTC.

This clone came up a few times. The rearrangement links TRBV5-4 to TRBJ2-7, with D maybe TRBD2 (5 bases). The V gene lost 2 bases and the J gene lost 3 bases, with 9 bases spanning the gap. This CDR3 has 13 amino acids. CDR1 SGHNT and CDR2 YYREEE come from the germline V gene (reference sequence). The CDR3, as DNA: TGTGCCAGCAGCTTCGGAGGTTTCTACGAGCAGTACTTC. Translated, it gives CASSFGGFYEQYF.

The chain's CDR3 is CATSREKGQGARGYGYTF. Here the CDR3 DNA reads TGTGCCACCAGCAGAGAGAAGGGACAGGGGGCGCGGGGCTATGGCTACACCTTC. The V call is TRBV15, the J call TRBJ1-2, with TRBD1 identical over 12 bases. The germline V gene encodes CDR1 LNHNV and CDR2 YYDKDF (reference sequence). J gave up 4 bases and V 0 bases, and 9 bases lay outside the gene matches. The CDR3 has 18 residues.

The V and J genes are TRBV2 and TRBJ2-5, with 9 bases matching TRBD2. V gave up 7 bases and J gave up 2 bases; unmatched junction bases: 5. The germline V gene has CDR1 SNHLY and CDR2 FYNNEI. The CDR3 has 14 amino acids. DNA for the CDR3: TGTGCCAGCACTAGCGGGGTCACACAAGAGACCCAGTACTTC. This codes for CASTSGVTQETQYF.

The chain carries TRBV4-3 and TRBJ1-2; 8 bases line up with TRBD1. The V and J ends lost 3 bases and 3 bases, in that order; junction bases with no gene match: 6. CDR1 is LGHNA and CDR2 is YSLEER in the germline V gene. This CDR3 is 15 amino acids long. The DNA of the CDR3 is TGCGCCAGCAGCCAGGCCCAGGGGGCTCACTATGGCTACACCTTC. Translating it yields CASSQAQGAHYGYTF.

The J gene is TRBJ2-5, the V gene TRBV7-8, with TRBD1 matching 7 bases. The J call is doubtful: the DNA matches TRBJ2-7 better. This CDR3 is 14 amino acids long. CDR1 is SGHVS and CDR2 is FQNEAQ in the germline V gene. The DNA of the CDR3 is TGTGCCAGCAGCTTAGTTCAGGGGGCCTACGAGCAGTACTTC. Protein: CASSLVQGAYEQYF.

The chain combines TRBV15 with TRBJ2-5, with TRBD1 identical over 8 bases. This CDR3 has 20 amino acids. Germline V gene sequence: CDR1 LNHNV, CDR2 YYDKDF (reference sequence). After removal of 1 base from V and 1 base from J, the junction contained 17 bases not matched to a gene. The chain's CDR3 is CATSRVEGRGLGMVQETQYF. The CDR3 DNA reads TGTGCCACCAGCAGAGTCGAGGGCAGGGGGCTGGGTATGGTCCAAGAGACCCAGTACTTC.

This chain joins TRBV9 and TRBJ1-1; TRBD1 matches 7 bases. There are 15 residues in the CDR3. Germline V gives CDR1 SGDLS, CDR2 YYNGEE. Trimming removed 3 bases from V and 1 base from J; junction bases left unmatched: 6. The CDR3 loop reads CASSAPGQPNTEAFF. CDR3 nucleotide sequence: TGTGCCAGCAGCGCACCGGGACAGCCGAACACTGAAGCTTTCTTT.